The entry below describes one T cell receptor beta chain. This entry is derived from a study of shared T cell receptors in the human thymus. Sequencing was performed with immunoSEQ multiplex PCR; in TCRdb, only in-frame clones are kept and a portion is missing. Seen here are almost 550,000 clones, roughly 74% observed once, and the top ten hold roughly 0.013%. The germline CDR1 and CDR2 sequences are MNHNS and SASEGT. This CDR3 comprises 12 residues. Separately, the same data were catalogued under a study of human thymus T cells.

This clonotype was sampled from a boy under three years old with a congenital heart defect. The chain combines TRBV6-1 with TRBJ2-5, with D possibly being TRBD1 (5 bases). The assigned J gene may be wrong: the sequence end matches TRBJ2-7 better. What was sequenced was thymocytes. The CDR3 DNA is TGTGCCAGCAAGAACCAGGGCGGCGAGCAGTACTTC. This sequence encodes CASKNQGGEQYF.